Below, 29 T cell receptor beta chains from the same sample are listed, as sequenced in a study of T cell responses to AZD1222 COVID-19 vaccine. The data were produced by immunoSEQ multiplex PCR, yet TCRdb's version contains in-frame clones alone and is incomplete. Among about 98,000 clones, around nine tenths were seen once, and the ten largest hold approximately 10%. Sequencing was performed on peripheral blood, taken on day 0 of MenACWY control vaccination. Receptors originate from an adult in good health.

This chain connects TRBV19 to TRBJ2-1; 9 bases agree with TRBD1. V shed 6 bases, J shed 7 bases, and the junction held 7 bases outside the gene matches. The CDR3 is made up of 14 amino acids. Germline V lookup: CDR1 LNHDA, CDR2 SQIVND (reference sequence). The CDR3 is CASRPRDRVNEQFF. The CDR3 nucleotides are TGTGCCAGTAGGCCCCGGGACAGGGTGAATGAGCAGTTCTTC.

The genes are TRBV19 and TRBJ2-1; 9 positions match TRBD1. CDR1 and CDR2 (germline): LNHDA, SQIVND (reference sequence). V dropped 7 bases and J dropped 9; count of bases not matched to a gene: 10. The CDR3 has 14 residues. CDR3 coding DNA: TGTGCCAGTAACCAGGGACAGGGTTTTGGTGAGCAGTTCTTC. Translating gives CASNQGQGFGEQFF.

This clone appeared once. The chain's CDR3 is CASSQGLGGGELFF. CDR3 in DNA: TGTGCCAGCAGCCAAGGGCTAGGGGGCGGGGAGCTGTTTTTT. The rearrangement uses TRBV3-1 (or the pseudogene TRBV3-2) and TRBJ2-2, with D possibly being TRBD1 (6 bases). This CDR3 has 14 residues. CDR1 and CDR2 (germline): LGHDT, YNNKEL (reference sequence). V was pared by 1 base and J by 7 bases, with 10 bases between.

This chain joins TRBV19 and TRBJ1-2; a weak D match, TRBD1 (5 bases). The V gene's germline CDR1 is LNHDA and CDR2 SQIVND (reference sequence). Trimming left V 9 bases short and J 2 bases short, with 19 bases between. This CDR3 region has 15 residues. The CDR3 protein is CASRTRGAQNYGYTF. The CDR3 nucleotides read TGTGCCAGCAGAACACGAGGGGCTCAGAACTATGGCTACACCTTC.

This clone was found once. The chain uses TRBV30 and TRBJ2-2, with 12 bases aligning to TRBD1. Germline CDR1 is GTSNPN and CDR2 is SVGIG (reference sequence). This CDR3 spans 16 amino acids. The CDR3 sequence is CALPGQGALNTGELFF. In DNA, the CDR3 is TGTGCACTACCGGGACAGGGGGCGTTGAACACCGGGGAGCTGTTTTTT.

The chain's CDR3 is CASSPREGTYNEQFF. The CDR3 DNA sequence: TGTGCCAGCAGCCCGCGGGAAGGGACCTACAATGAGCAGTTCTTC. The J gene is TRBJ2-1, the V gene TRBV9, with TRBD2 as a possible D gene (6 bases). V shed 4 bases and J shed 2 bases, with 13 bases lying between them. CDR1 and CDR2 from the germline V gene are SGDLS and YYNGEE. The CDR3 covers 15 residues.

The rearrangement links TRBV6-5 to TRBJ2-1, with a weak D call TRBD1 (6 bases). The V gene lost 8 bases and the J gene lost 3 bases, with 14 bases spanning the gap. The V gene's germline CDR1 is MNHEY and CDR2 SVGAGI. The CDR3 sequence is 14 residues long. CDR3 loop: CASRTGIDYNEQFF. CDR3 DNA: TGTGCCAGCCGAACAGGGATCGACTACAATGAGCAGTTCTTC.

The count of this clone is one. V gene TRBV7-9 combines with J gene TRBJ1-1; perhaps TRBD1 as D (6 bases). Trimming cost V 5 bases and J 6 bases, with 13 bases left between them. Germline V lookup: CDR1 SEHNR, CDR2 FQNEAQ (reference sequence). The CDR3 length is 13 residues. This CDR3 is CASSRGLAAEAFF. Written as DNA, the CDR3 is TGTGCCAGCAGCAGGGGGTTGGCCGCTGAAGCTTTCTTT.

CDR3: CASSSDLDRVGNSPLHF. CDR3 nucleotide sequence: TGTGCCAGCAGCTCCGACCTCGACAGGGTGGGAAATTCACCCCTCCACTTT. V and J are TRBV7-9 and TRBJ1-6; 7 bases fit TRBD1. The germline CDR1 and CDR2 sequences are SEHNR and FQNEAQ (reference sequence). Trimming removed 4 bases from V and 7 bases from J; junction bases left unmatched: 13. The CDR3 has 17 residues.

The chain's CDR3 is CASSSYSAYSPLHF. The CDR3 nucleotides are TGTGCCAGCAGCTCCTATAGTGCCTATTCACCCCTCCACTTT. The chain couples TRBV7-2 to TRBJ1-6, with D unclear. Germline lookup yields CDR1 SGHTA and CDR2 FQGNSA. V lost 4 bases and J lost 8, with 12 bases in between. The CDR3 contains 14 residues.

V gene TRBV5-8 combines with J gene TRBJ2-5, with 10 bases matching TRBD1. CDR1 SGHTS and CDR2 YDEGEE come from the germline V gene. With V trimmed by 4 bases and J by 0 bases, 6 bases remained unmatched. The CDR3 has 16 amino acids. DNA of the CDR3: TGTGCCAGCAGCCACACGGGACAGGGGTACCAAGAGACCCAGTACTTC. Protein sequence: CASSHTGQGYQETQYF.

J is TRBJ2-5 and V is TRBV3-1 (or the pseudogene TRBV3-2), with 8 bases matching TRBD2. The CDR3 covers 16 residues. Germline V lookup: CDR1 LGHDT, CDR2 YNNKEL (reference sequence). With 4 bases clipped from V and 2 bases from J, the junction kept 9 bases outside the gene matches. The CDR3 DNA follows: TGTGCCAGCAGCCGAGACACTAGCGGCGGTCAAGAGACCCAGTACTTC. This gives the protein CASSRDTSGGQETQYF.

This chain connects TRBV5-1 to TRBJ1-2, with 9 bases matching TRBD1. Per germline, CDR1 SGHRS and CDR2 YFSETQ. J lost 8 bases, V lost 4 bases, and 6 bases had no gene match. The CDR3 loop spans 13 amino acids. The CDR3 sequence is CASSPTGGGGYTF. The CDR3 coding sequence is TGCGCCAGCAGCCCGACAGGGGGAGGCGGCTACACCTTC.

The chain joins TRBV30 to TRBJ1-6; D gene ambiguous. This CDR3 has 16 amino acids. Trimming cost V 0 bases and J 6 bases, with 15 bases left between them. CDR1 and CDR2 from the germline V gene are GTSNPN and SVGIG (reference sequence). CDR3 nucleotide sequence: TGTGCCTGGAGTGTGGACCCCCGTGAACTTAATTCACCCCTCCACTTT. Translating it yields CAWSVDPRELNSPLHF.

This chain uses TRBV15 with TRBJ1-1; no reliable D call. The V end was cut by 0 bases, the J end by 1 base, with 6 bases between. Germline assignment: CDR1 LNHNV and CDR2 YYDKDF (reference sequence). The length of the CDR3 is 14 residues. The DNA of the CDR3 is TGTGCCACCAGCAGAGATGTTCAGAACACTGAAGCTTTCTTT. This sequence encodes CATSRDVQNTEAFF.

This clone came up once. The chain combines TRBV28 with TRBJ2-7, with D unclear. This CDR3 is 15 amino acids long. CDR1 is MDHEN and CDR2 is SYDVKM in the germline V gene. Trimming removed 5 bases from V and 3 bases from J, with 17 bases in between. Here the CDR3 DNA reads TGTGCCAGCAGTGTTCCCCGGGTCTTCTTCTACGAGCAGTACTTC. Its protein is CASSVPRVFFYEQYF. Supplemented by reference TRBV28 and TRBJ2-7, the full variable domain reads DVKVTQSSRYLVKRTGEKVFLECVQDMDHENMFWYRQDPGLGLRLIYFSYDVKMKEKGDIPEGYSVSREKKERFSLILESASTNQTSMYLCASSVPRVFFYEQYFGPGTRLTVT.

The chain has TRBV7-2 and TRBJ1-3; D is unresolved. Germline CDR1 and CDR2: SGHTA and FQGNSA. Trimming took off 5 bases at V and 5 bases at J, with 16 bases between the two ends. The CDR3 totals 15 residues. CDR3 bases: TGTGCCAGCAGCCCCGATACCGGACGGAGAAACACCATATATTTT. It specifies CASSPDTGRRNTIYF. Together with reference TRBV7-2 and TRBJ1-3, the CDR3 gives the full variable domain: GAGVSQSPSNKVTEKGKDVELRCDPISGHTALYWYRQSLGQGLEFLIYFQGNSAPDKSGLPSDRFSAERTGGSVSTLTIQRTQQEDSAVYLCASSPDTGRRNTIYFGEGSWLTVV.

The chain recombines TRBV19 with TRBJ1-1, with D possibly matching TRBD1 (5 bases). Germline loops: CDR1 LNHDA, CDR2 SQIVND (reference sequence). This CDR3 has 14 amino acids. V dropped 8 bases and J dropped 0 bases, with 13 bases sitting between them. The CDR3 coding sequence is TGTGCCAGTTTATTGGGGCTCATGAACACTGAAGCTTTCTTT. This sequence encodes CASLLGLMNTEAFF. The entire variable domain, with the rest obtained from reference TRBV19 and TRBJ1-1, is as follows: DGGITQSPKYLFRKEGQNVTLSCEQNLNHDAMYWYRQDPGQGLRLIYYSQIVNDFQKGDIAEGYSVSREKKESFPLTVTSAQKNPTAFYLCASLLGLMNTEAFFGQGTRLTVV.

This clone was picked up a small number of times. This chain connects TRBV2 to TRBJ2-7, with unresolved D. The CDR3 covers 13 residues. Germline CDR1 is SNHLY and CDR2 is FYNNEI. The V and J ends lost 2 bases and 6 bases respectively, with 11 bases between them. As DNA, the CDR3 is TGTGCCAGCAGTGAACGACCTGTGGGCGAGCAGTACTTC. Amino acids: CASSERPVGEQYF.

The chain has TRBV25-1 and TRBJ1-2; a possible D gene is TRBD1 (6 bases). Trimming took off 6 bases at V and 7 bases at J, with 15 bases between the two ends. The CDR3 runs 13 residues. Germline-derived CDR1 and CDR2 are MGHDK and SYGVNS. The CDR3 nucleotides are TGTGCCAGCAGAGGGGGGGAGGGTTTTGGCTACACCTTC. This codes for CASRGGEGFGYTF.

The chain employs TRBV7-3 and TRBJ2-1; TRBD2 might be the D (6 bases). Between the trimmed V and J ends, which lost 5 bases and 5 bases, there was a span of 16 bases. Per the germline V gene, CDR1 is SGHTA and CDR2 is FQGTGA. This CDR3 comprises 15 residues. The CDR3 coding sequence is TGTGCCAGCAGCACTCCCGGGACTTCTCACAATGAGCAGTTCTTC. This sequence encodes CASSTPGTSHNEQFF.

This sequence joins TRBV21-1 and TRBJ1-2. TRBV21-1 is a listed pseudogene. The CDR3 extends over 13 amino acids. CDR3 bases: TGTGCCAGAATCCCCCCCGGGGGAGATGGCTACACCTTC. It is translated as CARIPPGGDGYTF.

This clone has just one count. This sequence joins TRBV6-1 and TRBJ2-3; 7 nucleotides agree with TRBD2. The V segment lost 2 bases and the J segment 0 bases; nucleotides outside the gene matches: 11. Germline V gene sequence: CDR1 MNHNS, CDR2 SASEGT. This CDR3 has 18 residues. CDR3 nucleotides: TGTGCCAGCAGTGAACGATTCTTCGAAGCGGGGAGCACAGATACGCAGTATTTT. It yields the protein CASSERFFEAGSTDTQYF.

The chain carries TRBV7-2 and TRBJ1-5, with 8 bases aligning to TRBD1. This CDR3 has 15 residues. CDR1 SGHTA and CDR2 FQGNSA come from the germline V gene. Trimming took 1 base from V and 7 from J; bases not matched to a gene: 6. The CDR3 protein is CASSLGGQAGQPQHF. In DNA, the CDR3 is TGTGCCAGCAGCTTAGGGGGACAGGCTGGACAGCCCCAGCATTTT.

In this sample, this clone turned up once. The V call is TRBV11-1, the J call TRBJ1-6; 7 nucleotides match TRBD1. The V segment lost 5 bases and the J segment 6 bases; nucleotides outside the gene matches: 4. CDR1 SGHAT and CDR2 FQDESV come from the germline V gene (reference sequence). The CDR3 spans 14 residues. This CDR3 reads CASSPGTANSPLHF. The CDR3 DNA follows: TGTGCCAGCAGCCCGGGGACAGCTAATTCACCCCTCCACTTT.

The CDR3 loop is CASSYSRARNIQYF. CDR3 sequence (DNA): TGTGCCAGCAGTTACTCCCGCGCGCGTAACATTCAGTACTTC. This chain links TRBV6-5 with TRBJ2-4; D is uncertain. CDR1 and CDR2 from the germline V gene are MNHEY and SVGAGI. The germline V and J ends were trimmed by 0 bases and 7 bases, with 10 bases remaining between them. The CDR3 has 14 residues.

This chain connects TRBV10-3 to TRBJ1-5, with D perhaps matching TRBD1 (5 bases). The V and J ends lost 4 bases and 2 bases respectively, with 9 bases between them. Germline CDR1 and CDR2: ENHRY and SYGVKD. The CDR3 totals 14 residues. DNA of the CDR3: TGTGCCATCAGTGGAGGGGTAGGCAATCAGCCCCAGCATTTT. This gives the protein CAISGGVGNQPQHF.

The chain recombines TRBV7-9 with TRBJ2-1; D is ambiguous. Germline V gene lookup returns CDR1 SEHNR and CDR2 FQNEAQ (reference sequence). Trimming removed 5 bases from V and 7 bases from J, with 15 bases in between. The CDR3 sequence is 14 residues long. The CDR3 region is CASSPKRESNEQFF. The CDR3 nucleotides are TGTGCCAGCAGCCCAAAGCGTGAATCAAATGAGCAGTTCTTC.

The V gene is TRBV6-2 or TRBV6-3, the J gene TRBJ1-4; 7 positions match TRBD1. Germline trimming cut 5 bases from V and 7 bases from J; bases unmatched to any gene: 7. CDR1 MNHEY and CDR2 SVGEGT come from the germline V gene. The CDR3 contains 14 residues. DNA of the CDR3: TGTGCCAGCAGTCTGGACAGGCGAGGTGAAAAACTGTTTTTT. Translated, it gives CASSLDRRGEKLFF.